This TCR beta chain was recovered during a study of T cells in tuberculosis. The study, taken as a whole, reports: Smaller alpha distances in active tuberculosis partly reflected shorter CDR3-alpha lengths. Active tuberculosis cases were adults; controls were adolescents. Active tuberculosis alpha repertoires lay closer to GMM-specific TCRs than controls'.

On this clone: The antigen remains unidentified.

Each donor contributed 90,000 to 100,000 T cells on average, unsorted. Generated by immunoSEQ multiplex PCR, the TCRdb table keeps only in-frame clones and is missing some. The sample records roughly 35,000 clones, around 92% being singletons. The sequence was obtained from a donor between 10 and 35 years old with latent tuberculosis or without tuberculosis infection. Some clones in this sample may be carry-over from other donors' samples. Sequencing was carried out using PBMCs.

CDR3 in DNA: TGTGCCAGCAGCCTCAATCGACAGAACACTGAAGCTTTCTTT. Its translation is CASSLNRQNTEAFF. The chain combines TRBV5-4 with TRBJ1-1; D not certain. The germline gives CDR1 SGHNT, CDR2 YYREEE (reference sequence). The CDR3 covers 14 residues. V dropped 4 bases and J dropped 1 base, with 11 bases sitting between them.